The 32 T cell receptor beta chains presented below share a single source sample, sequenced in a study of radiotherapy plus CTLA-4 blockade in lung cancer (dated by TCRdb to the late 2010s). Receptor amplification or capture employed the immunoSEQ multiplex PCR assay. The immuneACCESS repertoire file appears here via TCRdb, limited to in-frame rearrangements. These files lack a portion of the clones; in checked studies, under half of the deficit traces to unresolved V genes, and the cause of the others is not known. A total of about 77,000 clones appear in this sample, under 75% of them only once. The ten largest clonotypes hold approximately 9.9% of the sample. The input for sequencing was peripheral blood, taken from a patient treated with radiotherapy plus ipilimumab. The receptors shown here come from a human donor with non-small cell lung cancer whose response to radiotherapy plus ipilimumab could not be evaluated.

In regard to this clone: The same CDR3 arises from other DNA sequences in this sample as well. V is TRBV11-2 and J is TRBJ1-6; D is unresolved. This CDR3 is built from 15 residues. Germline V gene data show CDR1 as SGHAT and CDR2 as FQNNGV. V was pared by 5 bases and J by 3 bases, with 11 bases between. The CDR3 DNA follows: TGTGCCAGCAGCCTTAGAGGAGTCTATAATTCACCCCTCCACTTT. Its translation is CASSLRGVYNSPLHF.

The V gene is TRBV7-9, the J gene TRBJ1-1; no clear D. The CDR3 spans 12 residues. V was clipped by 0 bases and J by 11 bases, with 10 bases between them. The germline CDR1 and CDR2 sequences are SEHNR and FQNEAQ (reference sequence). The CDR3 DNA reads TGTGCCAGCAGCTTAGCGGGCAGAAGGGCTTTCTTT. Translated: CASSLAGRRAFF. The full variable domain, in which reference TRBV7-9 and TRBJ1-1 provide the parts outside the CDR3, is DTGVSQNPRHKITKRGQNVTFRCDPISEHNRLYWYRQTLGQGPEFLTYFQNEAQLEKSRLLSDRFSAERPKGSFSTLEIQRTEQGDSAMYLCASSLAGRRAFFGQGTRLTVV.

The V call is TRBV7-9, the J call TRBJ2-5; D ambiguous. The V gene lost 1 base and the J gene lost 1 base, with 10 bases spanning the gap. From germline, CDR1 is SEHNR and CDR2 FQNEAQ (reference sequence). The CDR3 is 15 amino acids. The CDR3 sequence: CASSLGLVAQETQYF. Written as DNA, the CDR3 is TGTGCCAGCAGCTTAGGGCTAGTCGCCCAAGAGACCCAGTACTTC.

With respect to this clone: This CDR3 is also generated by other DNA sequences in the sample. The rearrangement links TRBV4-1 to TRBJ2-1; D gene ambiguous. This CDR3 region has 13 residues. The germline V and J ends were trimmed by 0 bases and 3 bases, with 3 bases remaining between them. CDR1 and CDR2 (germline): MGHRA, YSYEKL. The CDR3 spells CASSQDYYNEQFF. In DNA, the CDR3 is TGCGCCAGCAGCCAAGATTACTACAATGAGCAGTTCTTC.

The sample holds one count of this clone. This chain joins TRBV18 and TRBJ2-7; TRBD2 agrees at 8 bases. The junction had 8 bases not matched to a gene; V was cut back by 1 base and J by 6 bases. The CDR3 spans 15 residues. Germline V gene data show CDR1 as KGHSH and CDR2 as LQKENI. The CDR3 DNA follows: TGTGCCAGCTCACCACAGGCCGCGGGAGGAGGCGAGCAGTACTTC. Translated: CASSPQAAGGGEQYF.

Worth noting for this clone: An end of the junction does not agree with germline; a read error may underlie this. The rearrangement links TRBV6-6 to TRBJ2-7, with 8 bases aligning to TRBD2. Germline V gene data show CDR1 as MNHNY and CDR2 as SVGAGI (reference sequence). The CDR3 covers 13 residues. The DNA of the CDR3 is TGTGCCAGTCATGATAGCGGGGCCTACGGGCAGTACTTC. Its translation: CASHDSGAYGQYF.

This sequence joins TRBV7-9 and TRBJ2-5; possibly TRBD2 for D (6 bases). The CDR3 has 15 residues. V lost 2 bases to trimming and J lost 3 bases, with 13 bases between them. Germline V gene data show CDR1 as SEHNR and CDR2 as FQNEAQ (reference sequence). CDR3 sequence reads: CASSLFGGVEETQYF. CDR3 nucleotide sequence: TGTGCCAGCAGCTTATTTGGCGGGGTGGAAGAGACCCAGTACTTC.

The rearrangement links TRBV5-1 to TRBJ1-6; D ambiguous. Per the germline V gene, CDR1 is SGHRS and CDR2 is YFSETQ. CDR3 length equals 17 residues. V lost 6 bases, J lost 7 bases, and 23 bases lay in between. The CDR3 DNA follows: TGCGCCAGCAACAGATCCTTCGGGATATATTCCAATTCACCCCTCCACTTT. Protein product: CASNRSFGIYSNSPLHF.

This sequence joins TRBV6-1 and TRBJ2-2; possibly TRBD2 for D (5 bases). Germline CDR1 and CDR2: MNHNS and SASEGT. V lost 6 bases, J lost 4 bases, and 15 bases lay in between. There are 15 residues in the CDR3. In DNA, the CDR3 is TGTGCCAGCAGGGCCCCGCTAGCCGGCACCGGGGAGCTGTTTTTT. It codes for CASRAPLAGTGELFF.

This chain connects TRBV6-6 to TRBJ1-3; tentative D call: TRBD1 (5 bases). Trimming left V 7 bases short and J 8 bases short, with 15 bases between. The CDR3 runs to 13 residues. Germline CDR1 MNHNY, CDR2 SVGAGI (reference sequence). The CDR3 region has the DNA TGTGCCAGCAACTACTTAGGGGTACACACCATATATTTT. This sequence encodes CASNYLGVHTIYF.

This clone has a count of ten or more. The chain links TRBV7-9 to TRBJ1-1, with D possibly being TRBD1 (6 bases). The CDR3 is made up of 14 amino acids. Looked up from germline, CDR1 is SEHNR and CDR2 is FQNEAQ (reference sequence). The V and J ends lost 2 bases and 5 bases respectively, with 12 bases between them. In nucleotides, the CDR3 is TGTGCCAGCAGCTTAAAAGGGGGTGGTACTGAAGCTTTCTTT. Translated: CASSLKGGGTEAFF.

This clone was seen only a few times. The V call is TRBV7-2, the J call TRBJ1-5; TRBD1 agrees at 9 bases. This CDR3 has 15 amino acids. The junction had 5 bases not matched to a gene; V was cut back by 2 bases and J by 6 bases. Germline lookup yields CDR1 SGHTA and CDR2 FQGNSA. CDR3 amino acids: CASSLRQGGTQPQHF. As DNA, the CDR3 is TGTGCCAGCAGCTTACGACAGGGGGGAACTCAGCCCCAGCATTTT.

V usage is TRBV10-1 and J usage is TRBJ1-6, with 11 bases lining up with TRBD1. CDR3 length equals 17 residues. Trimming at V came to 8 bases and at J to 2 bases, leaving 8 bases not matched to a gene. Looked up from germline, CDR1 is WNHNN and CDR2 is SYGVQD (reference sequence). This CDR3 reads CASSPDRGHTYNSPLHF. CDR3 sequence (DNA): TGCGCCAGCTCTCCGGACAGGGGGCACACCTATAATTCACCCCTCCACTTT.

The V and J genes are TRBV5-6 and TRBJ2-3; a possible D gene is TRBD1 (5 bases). Germline V gene sequence: CDR1 SGHDT, CDR2 YYEEEE. This CDR3 is built from 15 residues. V lost 0 bases and J 6 bases, leaving 14 bases between the germline ends. The CDR3 here is CASSLAGLKGDTQYF. The CDR3 DNA reads TGTGCCAGCAGCTTGGCCGGCCTTAAGGGGGATACGCAGTATTTT. Based on the CDR3 plus reference TRBV5-6 and TRBJ2-3, the full variable domain is DAGVTQSPTHLIKTRGQQVTLRCSPKSGHDTVSWYQQALGQGPQFIFQYYEEEERQRGNFPDRFSGHQFPNYSSELNVNALLLGDSALYLCASSLAGLKGDTQYFGPGTRLTVL.

The J gene is TRBJ2-5, the V gene TRBV29-1, with a weak D call TRBD2 (6 bases). The germline V gene has CDR1 SQVTM and CDR2 ANQGSEA. The ends were cut back, 4 bases at V and 4 bases at J, with 7 bases in the middle. This CDR3 spans 11 amino acids. CDR3 bases: TGCAGCGTTGTGGGGGGAGAGACCCAGTACTTC. It translates to CSVVGGETQYF.

In this sample, this clone turned up once. This chain uses TRBV7-2 with TRBJ2-1, with D possibly matching TRBD2 (7 bases). CDR3 length: 15 amino acids. Germline CDR1 is SGHTA and CDR2 is FQGNSA. V lost 1 base and J 14 bases, leaving 21 bases between the germline ends. The CDR3 reads CASSLVGGGQANEFF. Written as DNA, the CDR3 is TGTGCCAGCAGCTTAGTCGGCGGGGGCCAGGCCAACGAGTTCTTC.

V gene TRBV28 combines with J gene TRBJ1-5, with D possibly being TRBD1 (5 bases). This CDR3 is 14 amino acids long. The germline V and J ends were trimmed by 3 bases and 5 bases, with 11 bases remaining between them. Germline CDR1 is MDHEN and CDR2 is SYDVKM. The CDR3 bases are TGTGCCAGCAGTTTGCCAGGGTACGATCAGCCCCAGCATTTT. This gives the protein CASSLPGYDQPQHF.

This clone was observed a few times. V usage is TRBV6-5 and J usage is TRBJ2-7; D is uncertain. Germline V gene lookup returns CDR1 MNHEY and CDR2 SVGAGI. V gave up 11 bases and J gave up 5 bases, with 22 bases separating them. The CDR3 is 14 amino acids. The CDR3 DNA sequence: TGTGCCGTCAATCAGGTCCCCCGCGTACACGAGCAGTACTTC. Its protein product is CAVNQVPRVHEQYF.

The chain employs TRBV10-3 and TRBJ1-4, with D unresolved. The CDR3 has 17 amino acids. Germline values: CDR1 ENHRY, CDR2 SYGVKD. Trimming pared 0 bases from V and 3 bases from J, leaving 14 bases between. The CDR3 DNA sequence: TGTGCCATCAGTGAGTCCCCGGGAAGAGGAGCTAATGAAAAACTGTTTTTT. This translates into CAISESPGRGANEKLFF.

This chain joins TRBV7-8 and TRBJ1-5, with D uncertain. Germline V gene sequence: CDR1 SGHVS, CDR2 FQNEAQ. V shed 5 bases and J shed 0 bases, with 20 bases lying between them. This CDR3 contains 18 residues. The CDR3 sequence: CASSRPPASGNSNQPQHF. CDR3 in DNA: TGTGCCAGCAGCCGACCCCCGGCGTCCGGGAATAGCAATCAGCCCCAGCATTTT.

For the CDR3, the DNA is TGTGCCAGCAGTCCCGGGGGGCACGGAAACACCATATATTTT. Its protein product is CASSPGGHGNTIYF. The V call is TRBV13, the J call TRBJ1-3, with D possibly being TRBD1 (6 bases). Germline V gene lookup returns CDR1 PRHDT and CDR2 FYEKMQ (reference sequence). V was shortened by 6 bases and J by 4 bases, with 13 bases between the two germline ends. The CDR3 extends over 14 amino acids.

This chain joins TRBV5-4 and TRBJ2-1, with D possibly being TRBD2 (5 bases). Trimming shortened V by 0 bases and J by 5 bases, and 15 bases separated the two germline ends. Germline CDR1 and CDR2: SGHNT and YYREEE (reference sequence). The CDR3 consists of 16 residues. The CDR3 spells CASSLGGSTLNNEQFF. As DNA, the CDR3 is TGTGCCAGCAGCTTGGGCGGGTCGACACTGAACAATGAGCAGTTCTTC.

With respect to this clone: Other DNA sequences within the sample encode an identical CDR3. The rearrangement links TRBV19 to TRBJ2-7; D might be TRBD1 (5 bases). Trimming left V 3 bases short and J 0 bases short, with 9 bases between. The CDR3 totals 14 residues. Looked up from germline, CDR1 is LNHDA and CDR2 is SQIVND (reference sequence). CDR3 coding DNA: TGTGCCAGTAGTATCGGCAGGGCCTCCTACGAGCAGTACTTC. Translating it yields CASSIGRASYEQYF.

This clone has more than one count but fewer than ten. The DNA of the CDR3 is TGTGCCAGCAGTCCAGCCGGGTCTCAGAGGTACGAGCAGTACTTC. It codes for CASSPAGSQRYEQYF. This chain connects TRBV28 to TRBJ2-7; D gene ambiguous. Germline CDR1 reads MDHEN; CDR2 reads SYDVKM. The CDR3 is 15 amino acids. Trimming cost V 5 bases and J 4 bases, with 18 bases left between them.

The chain is built from TRBV7-2 and TRBJ2-4; TRBD1 might be the D (6 bases). The CDR3 runs to 12 residues. V gave up 4 bases and J gave up 7 bases, with 8 bases separating them. The V gene's germline CDR1 is SGHTA and CDR2 FQGNSA. As DNA, the CDR3 is TGTGCCAGCAGCTCAGGGGAGAACATTCAGTACTTC. Its translation is CASSSGENIQYF.

The chain is built from TRBV6-1 and TRBJ1-1, with TRBD1 matching over 7 bases. Germline trimming cut 2 bases from V and 9 bases from J; bases unmatched to any gene: 9. The germline gives CDR1 MNHNS, CDR2 SASEGT. The CDR3 sequence is 14 residues long. In DNA form, the CDR3 reads TGTGCCAGCAGTGAAATCGGGACAGACGGAAAAGCTTTCTTT. Amino acid sequence: CASSEIGTDGKAFF.

The chain carries TRBV20-1 and TRBJ1-2, with no clear D. There are 11 residues in the CDR3. V lost 6 bases to trimming and J lost 4 bases, with 9 bases between them. Per germline, CDR1 DFQATT and CDR2 SNEGSKA (reference sequence). CDR3 in DNA: TGCAGTGCAGAGGGCCTCTATGGCTACACCTTC. Translated, it gives CSAEGLYGYTF.

The rearrangement uses TRBV28 and TRBJ1-1; the D gene is possibly TRBD1 (5 bases). CDR1 and CDR2 (germline): MDHEN, SYDVKM. V lost 5 bases to trimming and J lost 9 bases, with 19 bases between them. The CDR3 covers 14 residues. The CDR3, as DNA: TGTGCCAGCAGTAATCATTGGGGGGTGAAGAAAGCTTTCTTT. It codes for CASSNHWGVKKAFF.

This clone was found a few times. The J gene is TRBJ1-1, the V gene TRBV11-2, with TRBD1 matching 7 bases. The CDR3 length is 15 residues. With 5 bases clipped from V and 1 base from J, the junction kept 7 bases outside the gene matches. Looked up from germline, CDR1 is SGHAT and CDR2 is FQNNGV. This CDR3 reads CASSQLTGSNTEAFF. DNA of the CDR3: TGTGCCAGCAGCCAGTTGACAGGGTCGAACACTGAAGCTTTCTTT.

This sequence joins TRBV25-1 and TRBJ1-5; no reliable D call. Between the trimmed V and J ends, which lost 5 bases and 8 bases, there was a span of 22 bases. The CDR3 is made up of 16 amino acids. Germline V lookup: CDR1 MGHDK, CDR2 SYGVNS. The CDR3, as DNA: TGTGCCAGCAGTCCCCCAGGTAGAAGTTTCGCTGAGCCCCAGCATTTT. Its protein is CASSPPGRSFAEPQHF. Using reference TRBV25-1 and TRBJ1-5 for the parts outside the CDR3, the full variable domain is EADIYQTPRYLVIGTGKKITLECSQTMGHDKMYWYQQDPGMELHLIHYSYGVNSTEKGDLSSESTVSRIRTEHFPLTLESARPSHTSQYLCASSPPGRSFAEPQHFGDGTRLSIL.

This clone was seen ten or more times. This rearrangement joins TRBV2 to TRBJ2-7; tentatively, D is TRBD2 (6 bases). Trimming removed 4 bases from V and 6 bases from J, with 13 bases in between. This CDR3 comprises 13 residues. The germline V gene encodes CDR1 SNHLY and CDR2 FYNNEI. The CDR3 DNA sequence: TGTGCCAGCAGTGGGGTAGGGGAGGTCGAGCAGTACTTC. Translation: CASSGVGEVEQYF. Complete variable domain (other parts from reference TRBV2 and TRBJ2-7): EPEVTQTPSHQVTQMGQEVILRCVPISNHLYFYWYRQILGQKVEFLVSFYNNEISEKSEIFDDQFSVERPDGSNFTLKIRSTKLEDSAMYFCASSGVGEVEQYFGPGTRLTVT.

The V and J genes are TRBV19 and TRBJ1-4; TRBD1 might be the D (6 bases). The CDR3 contains 14 residues. Germline V lookup: CDR1 LNHDA, CDR2 SQIVND (reference sequence). The ends were cut back, 5 bases at V and 5 bases at J, with 12 bases in the middle. In DNA, the CDR3 is TGTGCCAGTAGTTGGGACACGGGGAATGAAAAACTGTTTTTT. It encodes CASSWDTGNEKLFF.